Each of the 27 T cell receptor beta chains below was sequenced from the same sample in a study of CD8 T cells in ankylosing spondylitis. A single record per CDR3 protein comes from TCRdb applying MiXCR to the 5' RACE reads. The repertoire holds under 300,000 distinct CDR3 sequences, with over 8.5% as singletons. Specimen: blood, either unsorted or a sorted T cell fraction (not recorded which). The source of these receptors is a male donor with ankylosing spondylitis or in good health (not recorded which).

This clonotype showed up many times. The chain recombines TRBV20-1 with TRBJ2-3, with D possibly being TRBD2 (6 bases). Trimming shortened V by 4 bases and J by 4 bases, and 15 bases separated the two germline ends. CDR3 length: 14 amino acids. Germline assignment: CDR1 DFQATT and CDR2 SNEGSKA (reference sequence). In DNA, the CDR3 is TGCAGTGCTATAAGGGGCCGGAGGGCAGATACGCAGTATTTT. Encoded protein: CSAIRGRRADTQYF.

At least ten counts were recorded for this clonotype. This chain joins TRBV20-1 and TRBJ2-7; D gene ambiguous. The CDR3 consists of 14 residues. The germline V and J ends were trimmed by 3 bases and 6 bases, with 18 bases remaining between them. The germline gives CDR1 DFQATT, CDR2 SNEGSKA (reference sequence). CDR3 DNA sequence: TGCAGTGCTAGCCCAGATTGGTGGGCCCGCGAGCAGTACTTC. Amino acid sequence: CSASPDWWAREQYF.

This clonotype has ten or more counts. The V call is TRBV24-1, the J call TRBJ2-7, with 7 bases lining up with TRBD1. The ends lost 3 bases at V and 4 bases at J; junction bases unmatched: 5. Germline loops: CDR1 KGHDR, CDR2 SFDVKD. This CDR3 contains 14 residues. CDR3 DNA sequence: TGTGCCACCAGTGATACCGGACAGGTTTACGAGCAGTACTTC. Its protein is CATSDTGQVYEQYF.

This clonotype was counted at least ten times. This rearrangement joins TRBV9 to TRBJ1-2; unclear D gene. This CDR3 comprises 12 residues. The germline V gene has CDR1 SGDLS and CDR2 YYNGEE. Trimming removed 3 bases from V and 8 bases from J, with 11 bases in between. CDR3 coding DNA: TGTGCCAGCAGCGCCCAATGGGAAGGCTACACCTTC. This codes for CASSAQWEGYTF.

In its sample, this clonotype was seen many times. The chain combines TRBV12-3 or TRBV12-4 with TRBJ2-2; possible D gene TRBD1, 6 bases. V lost 5 bases to trimming and J lost 3 bases, with 16 bases between them. The CDR3 contains 16 residues. The CDR3 here is CASSPLGATHTGELFF. In DNA, the CDR3 is TGTGCCAGCAGTCCACTGGGGGCCACTCACACCGGGGAGCTGTTTTTT.

There are a few counts of this clonotype. The V and J genes are TRBV7-6 and TRBJ2-2; tentative D call: TRBD2 (7 bases). The CDR3 runs 17 residues. Trimming took 1 base from V and 2 from J, leaving 14 bases between them. The V gene's germline CDR1 is SGHVS and CDR2 FNYEAQ. CDR3 coding DNA: TGTGCCAGCAGCTTAGTTGGCGGGGGCTCCAACACCGGGGAGCTGTTTTTT. Its protein product is CASSLVGGGSNTGELFF.

The chain is built from TRBV20-1 and TRBJ1-5, with D tentatively TRBD1 (5 bases). V lost 5 bases to trimming and J lost 8 bases, with 22 bases between them. Germline V gives CDR1 DFQATT, CDR2 SNEGSKA (reference sequence). This CDR3 has 15 residues. The CDR3 coding sequence is TGCAGTGCTCGGGGCGACCGGGGGGGAATCAAGCCCCAGCATTTT. Its translation is CSARGDRGGIKPQHF.

The chain has TRBV29-1 and TRBJ2-7; maybe TRBD1 (6 bases). This CDR3 contains 13 residues. Deletions cut 7 bases from V and 4 bases from J, with 17 bases between. Germline V gives CDR1 SQVTM, CDR2 ANQGSEA. DNA of the CDR3: TGCAGCGCTGGACAGATTTACGAATACGAGCAGTACTTC. Protein: CSAGQIYEYEQYF.

In this sample, this clonotype turned up many times. The gene calls are TRBV29-1 and TRBJ2-2; D perhaps matches TRBD2 (5 bases). The ends were cut back, 6 bases at V and 7 bases at J, with 9 bases in the middle. The CDR3 contains 11 residues. Germline loops: CDR1 SQVTM, CDR2 ANQGSEA. As DNA, the CDR3 is TGCAGCGTCCTAGAGGGCGGGGAGCTGTTTTTT. This sequence encodes CSVLEGGELFF.

The sample holds many counts of this clonotype. The rearrangement uses TRBV7-8 and TRBJ1-1, with D hard to call. Germline V CDR1 and CDR2: SGHVS, FQNEAQ. CDR3 length: 14 residues. Deletions cut 0 bases from V and 1 base from J, with 6 bases between. CDR3 in amino acids: CASSLAIPNTEAFF. Here the CDR3 DNA reads TGTGCCAGCAGCTTAGCTATCCCGAACACTGAAGCTTTCTTT.

This clonotype was seen ten or more times. The chain recombines TRBV12-3 or TRBV12-4 with TRBJ2-5; 10 positions match TRBD1. The trim removed 6 bases at V and 4 bases at J, leaving 8 bases unmatched. The length of the CDR3 is 15 residues. As DNA, the CDR3 is TGTGCCAGCAGGACGACAGGGGGCAGTGGAGAGACCCAGTACTTC. Its translation is CASRTTGGSGETQYF.

This clonotype came up a few times. The chain combines TRBV21-1 with TRBJ2-1; the table's D call, TRBD2, was not checked against the DNA. TRBV21-1 is an annotated pseudogene. The CDR3 covers 11 residues. The CDR3 DNA reads as TGTGCCAGCGGGAGTTGGAATGAGCAGTTCTTC. Its translation: CASGSWNEQFF.

This clonotype was counted ten times or more. The CDR3 spells CASSPRRLAGQETQYF. DNA for the CDR3: TGTGCCAGCAGCCCGCGTCGACTAGCGGGTCAAGAGACCCAGTACTTC. The rearrangement uses TRBV11-2 and TRBJ2-5, with 10 bases lining up with TRBD2. The length of the CDR3 is 16 residues. Germline loops: CDR1 SGHAT, CDR2 FQNNGV. The trim removed 5 bases at V and 2 bases at J, leaving 8 bases unmatched.

The CDR3 loop reads CASSFRLTGGTGELFF. The CDR3, as DNA: TGTGCCAGCAGTTTCCGTCTGACAGGGGGCACCGGGGAGCTGTTTTTT. The V call is TRBV12-3 or TRBV12-4, the J call TRBJ2-2; 9 nucleotides align to TRBD1. Trimming removed 3 bases from V and 4 bases from J; junction bases left unmatched: 6. The CDR3 totals 16 residues.

This clonotype has ten or more counts. This chain joins TRBV29-1 and TRBJ2-5, with D unclear. Germline CDR1 is SQVTM and CDR2 is ANQGSEA. The ends were cut back, 7 bases at V and 5 bases at J, with 11 bases in the middle. The CDR3 consists of 11 residues. The CDR3 DNA reads TGCAGCGCTGGCCTAGTCGAGACCCAGTACTTC. Residues: CSAGLVETQYF.

A word on this clonotype: It may be a read error: a sequence one base away is much more abundant. This sequence joins TRBV7-9 and TRBJ1-6; no firm D call. The germline gives CDR1 SEHNR, CDR2 FQNEAQ (reference sequence). The CDR3 has 12 amino acids. CDR3 region: CASNLANSPLHF. CDR3 in DNA: TGTGCCAGCAACTTAGCGAATTCACCCCTCCACTTT. The whole variable domain, filled in from reference TRBV7-9 and TRBJ1-6, reads DTGVSQNPRHKITKRGQNVTFRCDPISEHNRLYWYRQTLGQGPEFLTYFQNEAQLEKSRLLSDRFSAERPKGSFSTLEIQRTEQGDSAMYLCASNLANSPLHFGNGTRLTVT.

Turning to this clonotype: A read error is possible here, since a much larger clone lies one base away. The chain carries TRBV5-5 and TRBJ1-2, with TRBD1 identical over 8 bases. This CDR3 spans 14 amino acids. Unmatched junction bases numbered 4, after V lost 0 bases and J lost 6 bases. Germline CDR1 is SGHKS and CDR2 is YYEKEE (reference sequence). The CDR3 bases are TGTGCCAGCAGCTTGGGACAGGGGACTGATGGCTACACCTTC. As protein: CASSLGQGTDGYTF.

This clonotype was observed at least ten times. The J gene is TRBJ2-1, the V gene TRBV20-1; the match to TRBD2 covers 8 bases. The germline CDR1 and CDR2 sequences are DFQATT and SNEGSKA (reference sequence). V dropped 6 bases and J dropped 2; count of bases not matched to a gene: 6. The CDR3 spans 14 residues. The CDR3 loop is CSAPRGGTYNEQFF. DNA for the CDR3: TGCAGTGCCCCTCGCGGGGGGACCTACAATGAGCAGTTCTTC.

In this sample, this clonotype turned up many times. V usage is TRBV5-1 and J usage is TRBJ2-3; TRBD1 might be the D (5 bases). The CDR3 is 16 amino acids. Trimming cost V 4 bases and J 0 bases, with 15 bases left between them. The germline V gene encodes CDR1 SGHRS and CDR2 YFSETQ. Written as DNA, the CDR3 is TGCGCCAGCAGCGCCACCAGGGTAACTAGCACAGATACGCAGTATTTT. The encoded protein is CASSATRVTSTDTQYF. Variable domain in full (rest from reference TRBV5-1 and TRBJ2-3): KAGVTQTPRYLIKTRGQQVTLSCSPISGHRSVSWYQQTPGQGLQFLFEYFSETQRNKGNFPGRFSGRQFSNSRSEMNVSTLELGDSALYLCASSATRVTSTDTQYFGPGTRLTVL.

This clonotype showed up many times. The chain has TRBV5-5 and TRBJ2-7, with D maybe TRBD1 (6 bases). In germline, CDR1 is SGHKS, CDR2 YYEKEE (reference sequence). The CDR3 contains 15 residues. The V and J ends lost 0 bases and 5 bases respectively, with 15 bases between them. The CDR3 DNA follows: TGTGCCAGCAGCTTGGTTCAGGGGCTCACCAACGAGCAGTACTTC. Protein sequence: CASSLVQGLTNEQYF.

This clonotype was counted many times. This chain links TRBV12-3 or TRBV12-4 with TRBJ2-2; no reliable D call. The CDR3 is 11 amino acids. Trimming shortened V by 6 bases and J by 9 bases, and 8 bases separated the two germline ends. This CDR3 is CASSNIWELFF. CDR3 DNA: TGTGCCAGCAGCAATATCTGGGAGCTGTTTTTT.

This clonotype was seen repeatedly, ten times or more. The chain is built from TRBV28 and TRBJ2-7; possibly TRBD2 for D (6 bases). This CDR3 comprises 12 residues. Trimming cost V 7 bases and J 5 bases, with 12 bases left between them. Germline V gene sequence: CDR1 MDHEN, CDR2 SYDVKM. Here the CDR3 reads CASTLRGNEQYF. DNA for the CDR3: TGTGCCAGCACCTTACGGGGGAACGAGCAGTACTTC.

This clonotype was recorded many times. The genes are TRBV5-1 and TRBJ1-6; weak D call: TRBD1 (6 bases). The CDR3 runs 15 residues. The V end was cut by 1 base, the J end by 8 bases, with 13 bases between. Germline V gene lookup returns CDR1 SGHRS and CDR2 YFSETQ. This CDR3 is CASSLWAGVDSPLHF. The CDR3 DNA sequence: TGCGCCAGCAGCTTGTGGGCAGGGGTTGATTCACCCCTCCACTTT.

There are many counts of this clonotype. The J gene is TRBJ2-5, the V gene TRBV11-2; maybe TRBD1 (6 bases). The CDR3 spans 14 residues. V lost 1 base and J 7 bases, leaving 13 bases between the germline ends. Germline values: CDR1 SGHAT, CDR2 FQNNGV. The CDR3 DNA reads as TGTGCCAGCAGCTTAGGTGCAGGGGTGGGGACCCAGTACTTC. Translating it yields CASSLGAGVGTQYF.

This clonotype was observed a handful of times. This chain links TRBV7-2 with TRBJ2-1, with 10 bases identical to TRBD2. This CDR3 has 17 amino acids. With V trimmed by 1 base and J by 9 bases, 12 bases remained unmatched. Germline-derived CDR1 and CDR2 are SGHTA and FQGNSA. The CDR3 DNA sequence: TGTGCCAGCAGCTTAGTAGTGGCTAGCGGGAGACAGGGTGAGCAGTTCTTC. Its protein is CASSLVVASGRQGEQFF.

The chain combines TRBV7-2 with TRBJ1-6; 10 nucleotides match TRBD1. CDR1 and CDR2 from the germline V gene are SGHTA and FQGNSA. The V and J ends lost 6 bases and 9 bases, in that order; junction bases with no gene match: 8. The CDR3 runs 15 residues. The CDR3 loop reads CASSKSGTGVSPLHF. In DNA form, the CDR3 reads TGTGCCAGCAGTAAATCCGGGACAGGGGTTTCACCCCTCCACTTT.

Many counts were recorded for this clonotype. V is TRBV15 and J is TRBJ2-1; 9 nucleotides match TRBD1. V was pared by 4 bases and J by 1 base, with 2 bases of the junction left unmatched. CDR3 size: 15 residues. Germline V gives CDR1 LNHNV, CDR2 YYDKDF (reference sequence). The CDR3 DNA sequence: TGTGCCACCAGCAAGGACAGGGGTTCCTACAATGAGCAGTTCTTC. The encoded protein is CATSKDRGSYNEQFF.